Below, 23 T cell receptor beta chains from the same sample are listed, as sequenced in a study of blood T cells in healthy people across ages. A second 7 to 11 cycle PCR used barcoded and J-beta primers. One entry per CDR3 protein, called by TCRdb with MiXCR from the 5' RACE reads. The sample lists around 800,000 distinct CDR3 sequences, more than 35% seen once, with around a sixth in the top ten. Source material: blood. Receptors were obtained from an elderly man in good health.

This clonotype was seen more than once but under ten times. The rearrangement links TRBV12-3 or TRBV12-4 to TRBJ2-2; no firm D call. V was trimmed by 1 base and J by 8 bases, leaving 5 bases between them. The CDR3 totals 12 residues. The CDR3 region is CASSLGVGELFF. The CDR3 DNA sequence: TGTGCCAGCAGTTTAGGAGTAGGGGAGCTGTTTTTT.

This rearrangement joins TRBV28 to TRBJ2-5; 9 nucleotides agree with TRBD2. CDR1 is MDHEN, CDR2 SYDVKM, per germline. This CDR3 has 12 amino acids. Unmatched junction bases numbered 8, after V lost 7 bases and J lost 11 bases. The CDR3 reads CASMSGRREQYF. The CDR3 DNA reads as TGTGCCAGCATGAGCGGGAGGCGTGAGCAGTACTTC.

Note on this clonotype: A much larger clone lies one base from this, so it may be a read error. The genes are TRBV13 and TRBJ2-7; 10 bases match TRBD1. This CDR3 is 14 amino acids long. The germline V gene encodes CDR1 PRHDT and CDR2 FYEKMQ (reference sequence). In nucleotides, the CDR3 is TGTGCCTGCAGCGCACGGGACAGGGGTTTCGAGCAGTACTTC. Encoded protein: CACSARDRGFEQYF.

On this clonotype itself: A much larger clone lies one base from this, so it may be a read error. The chain employs TRBV20-1 and TRBJ2-3; 9 bases line up with TRBD2. The CDR3 covers 15 residues. The germline CDR1 and CDR2 sequences are DFQATT and SNEGSKA (reference sequence). Trimming took 5 bases from V and 2 from J; bases not matched to a gene: 8. In DNA form, the CDR3 reads TGCAGTGCTGGTTTCACTAGCGGGTTCACAGATACGCAGTATTTT. It yields the protein CSAGFTSGFTDTQYF.

The chain recombines TRBV7-3 with TRBJ2-7; 7 nucleotides agree with TRBD2. There are 14 residues in the CDR3. V dropped 5 bases and J dropped 5; count of bases not matched to a gene: 9. The V gene's germline CDR1 is SGHTA and CDR2 FQGTGA. This chain's CDR3 is CASSPAGGSHEQYF. The DNA of the CDR3 is TGTGCCAGCAGCCCCGCGGGCGGGAGTCACGAGCAGTACTTC.

The CDR3 nucleotides are TGTGCCAGCAGGCCGACAGGGAGATCCTACGAGCAGTACTTC. Encoded protein: CASRPTGRSYEQYF. This chain joins TRBV12-3 or TRBV12-4 and TRBJ2-7; 7 nucleotides line up with TRBD1. The CDR3 has 14 residues. J gave up 1 base and V 6 bases, and 6 bases lay outside the gene matches.

The chain couples TRBV6-2 or TRBV6-3 to TRBJ2-1; D is perhaps TRBD2 (5 bases). Germline V gene data show CDR1 as MNHEY and CDR2 as SVGEGT. The V end lost 8 bases, the J end lost 4 bases, and 6 bases lay between the germline ends. CDR3 length: 11 amino acids. The CDR3 DNA sequence: TGTGCCAGCCAGCGGTACAATGAGCAGTTCTTC. It yields the protein CASQRYNEQFF.

The chain uses TRBV7-6 and TRBJ2-7; 10 positions match TRBD2. The CDR3 loop spans 16 amino acids. Germline-derived CDR1 and CDR2 are SGHVS and FNYEAQ. V gave up 5 bases and J gave up 7 bases; unmatched junction bases: 14. CDR3 residues: CASSPYLAGERNEQYF. The CDR3 bases are TGTGCCAGCAGCCCGTACCTAGCGGGAGAAAGGAATGAGCAGTACTTC.

In this sample, this clonotype turned up many times. The genes are TRBV29-1 and TRBJ1-6, with TRBD1 matching over 7 bases. This CDR3 spans 14 amino acids. In germline, CDR1 is SQVTM, CDR2 ANQGSEA. J lost 6 bases, V lost 7 bases, and 9 bases had no gene match. The CDR3 is CSARSGTANSPLHF. In nucleotides, the CDR3 is TGCAGCGCTAGATCCGGGACAGCTAATTCACCCCTCCACTTT.

This clonotype has more than one count but fewer than ten. V and J are TRBV6-2 or TRBV6-3 and TRBJ2-5; 11 nucleotides line up with TRBD2. This CDR3 spans 15 amino acids. Germline lookup yields CDR1 MNHEY and CDR2 SVGEGT. The V segment lost 4 bases and the J segment 3 bases; nucleotides outside the gene matches: 4. The CDR3 sequence: CASSSTTSGEETQYF. In DNA, the CDR3 is TGTGCCAGCAGTTCCACGACTAGCGGGGAAGAGACCCAGTACTTC.

This clonotype has only a few counts. The CDR3 bases are TGTGCCAGCAGGACCGGACTAGCGGGAGATAAGCAGTTCTTC. Translating it yields CASRTGLAGDKQFF. The genes are TRBV12-3 or TRBV12-4 and TRBJ2-1; the match to TRBD2 covers 13 bases. V lost 6 bases to trimming and J lost 11 bases; unmatched junction nucleotides: 7. CDR3 length: 14 residues.

The CDR3 sequence: CASSQDGGSYEQYF. The CDR3 DNA reads TGTGCCAGCAGCCAAGATGGGGGGAGCTACGAGCAGTACTTC. This chain joins TRBV14 and TRBJ2-7, with a tentative D call TRBD2 (6 bases). Germline V gene data show CDR1 as SGHDN and CDR2 as FVKESK. The length of the CDR3 is 14 residues. Trimming removed 0 bases at V and 3 bases at J, with 9 bases between.

On this clonotype itself: A much larger clone sits a single nucleotide away, making a read error possible. The chain joins TRBV12-3 or TRBV12-4 to TRBJ2-1, with a tentative D call TRBD2 (5 bases). The CDR3 sequence is 15 residues long. The ends were cut back, 1 base at V and 7 bases at J, with 14 bases in the middle. The CDR3, as DNA: TGTGCCAGCAGTTTAGTTCTAGCAGAAGAGAATGAGCAGTTCTTC. It translates to CASSLVLAEENEQFF.

This clonotype was picked up many times. The J gene is TRBJ1-5, the V gene TRBV7-2; unclear D gene. CDR3 length: 16 amino acids. V lost 1 base, J lost 2 bases, and 12 bases lay in between. CDR1 is SGHTA and CDR2 is FQGNSA in the germline V gene. CDR3 in DNA: TGTGCCAGCAGCTTAGATCCGGGGATAGGCAATCAGCCCCAGCATTTT. This gives the protein CASSLDPGIGNQPQHF.

In this sample, this clonotype turned up once. The V and J genes are TRBV12-3 or TRBV12-4 and TRBJ2-1; D not resolved. Trimming shortened V by 8 bases and J by 8 bases, and 10 bases separated the two germline ends. The CDR3 is 11 amino acids. The CDR3 nucleotides read TGTGCCAGCCTTATAATCGATGAGCAGTTCTTC. Protein product: CASLIIDEQFF.

V gene TRBV29-1 combines with J gene TRBJ2-5, with D possibly being TRBD1 (6 bases). The CDR3 is 12 residues long. Germline CDR1 reads SQVTM; CDR2 reads ANQGSEA. V was shortened by 2 bases and J by 5 bases, with 9 bases between the two germline ends. The CDR3 sequence: CSVERRGETQYF. CDR3 sequence (DNA): TGCAGCGTTGAAAGAAGGGGGGAGACCCAGTACTTC.

The chain uses TRBV27 and TRBJ2-5; D is tentatively TRBD1 or TRBD2 (5 bases each). This CDR3 is 15 amino acids long. The germline CDR1 and CDR2 sequences are MNHEY and SMNVEV (reference sequence). Trimming shortened V by 5 bases and J by 1 base, and 14 bases separated the two germline ends. The CDR3 bases are TGTGCCAGCAGTCCATTTAGGGACGGCCAAGAGACCCAGTACTTC. Its translation: CASSPFRDGQETQYF.

Points on this clonotype: The junction departs from the called germline gene at one end, perhaps through a read error. The chain combines TRBV27 with TRBJ2-7; perhaps TRBD1 as D (5 bases). Germline V lookup: CDR1 MNHEY, CDR2 SMNVEV (reference sequence). The CDR3 sequence is 14 residues long. The CDR3 region is CTSSPGSASYEQYF. The CDR3 DNA reads as TGTACCAGCAGTCCAGGGTCCGCCTCCTACGAGCAGTACTTC.

The CDR3 sequence is CASSHHAPPDTGELFF. CDR3 coding DNA: TGTGCCAGCAGTCACCACGCCCCCCCGGACACCGGGGAGCTGTTTTTT. The rearrangement links TRBV7-2 to TRBJ2-2; D is uncertain. The V end lost 6 bases, the J end lost 3 bases, and 17 bases lay between the germline ends. This CDR3 comprises 16 residues. The germline gives CDR1 SGHTA, CDR2 FQGNSA.

About this clonotype: A single base separates this from a much larger clone, so it may be a read error. The V gene is TRBV29-1, the J gene TRBJ1-2; tentative D call: TRBD1 (5 bases). This CDR3 region has 13 residues. Per germline, CDR1 SQVTM and CDR2 ANQGSEA. Trimming removed 6 bases at V and 8 bases at J, with 19 bases between. CDR3 bases: TGCAGCGTCGCACCGGCGACAGATTCGGGCTACACCTTC. Protein product: CSVAPATDSGYTF.

For the CDR3, the DNA is TGCGCCAGCAGCGCACGACAGGTCTCCACTGAAGCTTTCTTT. It is translated as CASSARQVSTEAFF. The V and J genes are TRBV5-1 and TRBJ1-1, with a weak D call TRBD1 (6 bases). The V and J ends lost 4 bases and 4 bases respectively, with 14 bases between them. Germline V gene sequence: CDR1 SGHRS, CDR2 YFSETQ. There are 14 residues in the CDR3.

There are a few counts of this clonotype. The chain links TRBV30 to TRBJ1-1; D perhaps matches TRBD1 (5 bases). The CDR3 consists of 14 residues. Germline-derived CDR1 and CDR2 are GTSNPN and SVGIG (reference sequence). Trimming left V 4 bases short and J 3 bases short, with 15 bases between. Here the CDR3 DNA reads TGTGCCTGGACGGAAGCAGGGAGGTACACTGAAGCTTTCTTT. It encodes CAWTEAGRYTEAFF. Using reference TRBV30 and TRBJ1-1 for the parts outside the CDR3, the full variable domain is SQTIHQWPATLVQPVGSPLSLECTVEGTSNPNLYWYRQAAGRGLQLLFYSVGIGQISSEVPQNLSASRPQDRQFILSSKKLLLSDSGFYLCAWTEAGRYTEAFFGQGTRLTVV.

This clonotype was observed a handful of times. The J gene is TRBJ2-1, the V gene TRBV28, with 8 nucleotides matching TRBD2. The J call may not be correct, given that the DNA end is closer to TRBJ2-7. The CDR3 sequence is 15 residues long. Germline CDR1 reads MDHEN; CDR2 reads SYDVKM. The CDR3 spells CASSIPTSAYNEQYF. CDR3 coding DNA: TGTGCCAGCAGTATCCCGACTAGCGCCTACAATGAGCAGTACTTC.